These 18 T cell receptor beta chains originate from one sample sequenced in a study of OX40 agonist ivuxolimab in advanced cancers. The protocol was immunoSEQ multiplex PCR, while the TCRdb copy is restricted to in-frame clones and leaves out a portion. Among around 83,000 clones listed, less than 85% were seen once. The sequencing here drew on CD4+ or CD8+ T cells sorted from blood, taken in a trial of the OX40 agonist ivuxolimab. The receptors come from an adult with an advanced solid tumor such as melanoma, head and neck, liver or kidney cancer.

V is TRBV18 and J is TRBJ2-2; 11 bases agree with TRBD2. Unmatched junction bases numbered 2, after V lost 0 bases and J lost 5 bases. The CDR3 totals 16 residues. Germline CDR1 reads KGHSH; CDR2 reads LQKENI. The CDR3 region is CASSPPSSGGTGELFF. CDR3 coding DNA: TGTGCCAGCTCACCACCGTCTAGCGGGGGGACCGGGGAGCTGTTTTTT.

The gene calls are TRBV15 and TRBJ1-2; D remains ambiguous. V lost 0 bases to trimming and J lost 4 bases, with 9 bases between them. CDR1 and CDR2 from the germline V gene are LNHNV and YYDKDF (reference sequence). This CDR3 has 14 residues. The CDR3 spells CATSRDEDLYGYTF. In nucleotides, the CDR3 is TGTGCCACCAGCAGAGATGAGGACCTCTATGGCTACACCTTC.

This clone was found a few times. The rearrangement links TRBV18 to TRBJ2-1; 8 bases align to TRBD2. Trimming took 3 bases from V and 0 from J; bases not matched to a gene: 10. The CDR3 contains 18 residues. Germline CDR1 and CDR2: KGHSH and LQKENI. The CDR3 DNA follows: TGTGCCAGCTCACCTGGAGGACTAGCTACTTACTCCTACAATGAGCAGTTCTTC. This codes for CASSPGGLATYSYNEQFF.

V usage is TRBV7-8 and J usage is TRBJ2-3; TRBD2 matches 8 bases. This CDR3 is built from 15 residues. Germline CDR1 and CDR2: SGHVS and FQNEAQ. The V segment lost 3 bases and the J segment 2 bases; nucleotides outside the gene matches: 4. The CDR3 is CASSFSGAITDTQYF. The CDR3 DNA follows: TGTGCCAGCAGCTTTAGCGGGGCGATCACAGATACGCAGTATTTT.

This chain links TRBV7-9 with TRBJ1-5; possibly TRBD1 for D (6 bases). The CDR3 covers 17 residues. The germline gives CDR1 SEHNR, CDR2 FQNEAQ (reference sequence). V lost 1 base and J lost 4, with 17 bases in between. The CDR3, as DNA: TGTGCCAGCAGCTTAGGTACAGGGAATTATCGGAATCAGCCCCAGCATTTT. This encodes CASSLGTGNYRNQPQHF.

V and J are TRBV7-9 and TRBJ1-5; 8 positions agree with TRBD1. Germline loops: CDR1 SEHNR, CDR2 FQNEAQ (reference sequence). V dropped 1 base and J dropped 5; count of bases not matched to a gene: 4. The length of the CDR3 is 15 residues. CDR3 bases: TGTGCCAGCAGCTTAGGCAGGGGGCCCCATCAGCCCCAGCATTTT. Translating gives CASSLGRGPHQPQHF.

The chain links TRBV9 to TRBJ1-2, with 12 bases fitting TRBD1. V shed 3 bases, J shed 5 bases, and the junction held 8 bases outside the gene matches. Per the germline V gene, CDR1 is SGDLS and CDR2 is YYNGEE. The CDR3 loop spans 16 amino acids. The CDR3 DNA reads TGTGCCAGCAGCGCCAGGGGACAGGGGGCTATGTATGGCTACACCTTC. This translates into CASSARGQGAMYGYTF.

The V gene is TRBV30, the J gene TRBJ2-1, with 8 bases matching TRBD2. The J segment lost 12 bases and the V segment lost 2 bases, leaving 15 bases of the junction unmatched. The CDR3 totals 15 residues. Germline V CDR1 and CDR2: GTSNPN, SVGIG (reference sequence). CDR3: CAWSILLGGGRRQFF. As DNA, the CDR3 is TGTGCCTGGAGTATCCTCCTCGGGGGGGGACGTCGGCAGTTCTTC.

By share, this clone ranks as medium-sized. The genes are TRBV20-1 and TRBJ1-6; D is unresolved. Per germline, CDR1 DFQATT and CDR2 SNEGSKA (reference sequence). This CDR3 spans 11 amino acids. V dropped 5 bases and J dropped 15 bases, with 14 bases sitting between them. This chain's CDR3 is CSARNRDVLHF. CDR3 sequence (DNA): TGCAGTGCTCGAAATAGGGATGTCCTCCACTTT.

The V call is TRBV19, the J call TRBJ1-4; D is possibly TRBD1 (5 bases). CDR1 and CDR2 (germline): LNHDA, SQIVND (reference sequence). This CDR3 comprises 16 residues. Trimming took 6 bases from V and 7 from J, leaving 21 bases between them. In DNA, the CDR3 is TGTGCCAGTAGAGATTCCGGGGGGTCTCGCGTTGAAAAACTGTTTTTT. It yields the protein CASRDSGGSRVEKLFF. The variable domain in full, completed from reference TRBV19 and TRBJ1-4, reads DGGITQSPKYLFRKEGQNVTLSCEQNLNHDAMYWYRQDPGQGLRLIYYSQIVNDFQKGDIAEGYSVSREKKESFPLTVTSAQKNPTAFYLCASRDSGGSRVEKLFFGSGTQLSVL.

The chain links TRBV6-5 to TRBJ1-1, with D unclear. This CDR3 contains 11 residues. The V gene's germline CDR1 is MNHEY and CDR2 SVGAGI. V shed 0 bases and J shed 9 bases, with 5 bases lying between them. In nucleotides, the CDR3 is TGTGCCAGCAGTTACTCGGGTAAAGCTTTCTTT. Protein product: CASSYSGKAFF.

V and J are TRBV19 and TRBJ1-4, with 9 bases lining up with TRBD1. Germline trimming cut 7 bases from V and 8 bases from J; bases unmatched to any gene: 5. This CDR3 contains 13 residues. Germline loops: CDR1 LNHDA, CDR2 SQIVND (reference sequence). CDR3 DNA: TGTGCCAGTATGGGACAGGGTTGGGAAAAACTGTTTTTT. Its translation: CASMGQGWEKLFF.

The chain uses TRBV5-1 and TRBJ1-2; 8 bases fit TRBD1. V shed 7 bases, J shed 5 bases, and the junction held 7 bases outside the gene matches. This CDR3 is built from 13 residues. Per the germline V gene, CDR1 is SGHRS and CDR2 is YFSETQ. DNA of the CDR3: TGCGCCAGCCAAACCGGGACAGGATATGGCTACACCTTC. Residues: CASQTGTGYGYTF.

The V call is TRBV10-3, the J call TRBJ1-2; tentative D call: TRBD1 (5 bases). The V gene lost 0 bases and the J gene lost 8 bases, with 22 bases spanning the gap. Germline-derived CDR1 and CDR2 are ENHRY and SYGVKD. This CDR3 spans 17 amino acids. The CDR3 protein is CAISESQEGRIGVGYTF. The DNA for the CDR3 is TGTGCCATCAGTGAGTCTCAGGAGGGGAGGATCGGTGTGGGCTACACCTTC.

This chain uses TRBV7-2 with TRBJ2-1, with 13 bases matching TRBD2. Germline trimming cut 4 bases from V and 6 bases from J; bases unmatched to any gene: 3. Per germline, CDR1 SGHTA and CDR2 FQGNSA. The CDR3 has 15 residues. The CDR3 nucleotides read TGTGCCAGCAGCTCGGGACTAGCGGGAATCAATGAGCAGTTCTTC. Its translation is CASSSGLAGINEQFF.

The chain couples TRBV5-4 to TRBJ1-2, with TRBD1 identical over 10 bases. The ends lost 3 bases at V and 8 bases at J; junction bases unmatched: 10. Per germline, CDR1 SGHNT and CDR2 YYREEE (reference sequence). The CDR3 is made up of 15 amino acids. In DNA, the CDR3 is TGTGCCAGCAGCTATGGAGGACAGGGGGTGAGGGGCTACACCTTC. Translated, it gives CASSYGGQGVRGYTF.

With regard to this clone: One junction end disagrees with the germline gene, perhaps due to a read error. This sequence joins TRBV6-5 and TRBJ2-2; TRBD1 matches at 7 bases. There are 13 residues in the CDR3. Germline lookup yields CDR1 MNHEY and CDR2 SVGAGI. The CDR3 protein is CASSYTISGGLFF. CDR3 nucleotide sequence: TGTGCCAGCAGTTATACTATCTCAGGGGGGCTGTTTTTT.

The chain carries TRBV18 and TRBJ2-7; weak D call: TRBD1 (5 bases). Germline CDR1 KGHSH, CDR2 LQKENI. Trimming removed 3 bases at V and 0 bases at J, with 9 bases between. The CDR3 loop spans 14 amino acids. CDR3: CASSPDSFSYEQYF. Here the CDR3 DNA reads TGTGCCAGCTCACCCGACAGTTTCTCCTACGAGCAGTACTTC.